The 10 T cell receptor beta chains in this list originate from one sample, sequenced in a study of molecular identifiers for immune sequencing clone quantification. TCRdb fed the PCR reads into MiXCR, producing one record per CDR3 protein. The table includes under 650,000 distinct CDR3 sequences, nearly 20% detected once. The sequenced sample was naive CD8+ T cells from blood, with Jurkat cell RNA spiked in. Sample subset: FACS-sorted CD8+CD4-CCR7+CD45RA+ naive T cells. The receptors originated from a human donor in good health. Some libraries in this study had Jurkat cell RNA spiked in.

Turning to this clonotype: A much larger clone lies one base from this, so it may be a read error. The chain links TRBV4-3 to TRBJ2-1; the match to TRBD2 covers 8 bases. Germline lookup yields CDR1 LGHNA and CDR2 YSLEER. The CDR3 has 15 amino acids. V shed 5 bases and J 8 bases; nucleotides not matched to a gene: 11. Here the CDR3 reads CASSRDVSGNYEQFF. The CDR3 DNA is TGCGCCAGCAGCAGAGACGTTAGCGGGAACTATGAGCAGTTCTTC.

V gene TRBV6-8 combines with J gene TRBJ1-2, with TRBD1 identical over 7 bases. CDR3 length equals 15 residues. Trimming cost V 2 bases and J 6 bases; bases outside gene matches: 9. Germline V gene lookup returns CDR1 MNHGY and CDR2 SAAAGT. This chain's CDR3 is CASSYLQGKYHGYTF. The CDR3 nucleotides read TGTGCCAGCAGTTACCTACAGGGGAAGTATCATGGCTACACCTTC.

This clonotype was detected ten times or more. This chain connects TRBV4-1 to TRBJ2-3; 10 bases are shared with TRBD2. The CDR3 consists of 16 residues. The germline gives CDR1 MGHRA, CDR2 YSYEKL. J lost 2 bases, V lost 2 bases, and 4 bases had no gene match. The CDR3 nucleotides are TGCGCCAGCAGCCAACGGCTAGCGGGAGACACAGATACGCAGTATTTT. Translation gives CASSQRLAGDTDTQYF.

At least ten counts were recorded for this clonotype. CDR3 nucleotides: TGTGCCAGCAGGACGATGACAGAGAACACTGAAGCTTTCTTT. Its translation is CASRTMTENTEAFF. V and J are TRBV7-2 and TRBJ1-1; D is possibly TRBD1 (5 bases). V lost 6 bases and J lost 1, with 12 bases in between. Per germline, CDR1 SGHTA and CDR2 FQGNSA. This CDR3 has 14 amino acids.

This clonotype was found a few times. The chain carries TRBV6-5 and TRBJ2-5; 8 bases line up with TRBD2. Germline V gene lookup returns CDR1 MNHEY and CDR2 SVGAGI. The junction had 14 bases not matched to a gene; V was cut back by 6 bases and J by 5 bases. The CDR3 contains 16 residues. The DNA for the CDR3 is TGTGCCAGCAGCCTCGAGCCCAGCGGGAGCGCTGAGACCCAGTACTTC. This encodes CASSLEPSGSAETQYF.

This clonotype occurred many times. The chain carries TRBV4-1 and TRBJ2-5; D uncertain. CDR1 and CDR2 from the germline V gene are MGHRA and YSYEKL. Trimming left V 1 base short and J 1 base short, with 7 bases between. This CDR3 is 14 amino acids long. The CDR3 DNA reads as TGCGCCAGCAGCCAAGGATGGGCCCAAGAGACCCAGTACTTC. This codes for CASSQGWAQETQYF.

This clonotype was seen once. A single base separates this from a much larger clone, so it may be a read error. This sequence joins TRBV9 and TRBJ2-2, with TRBD2 identical over 10 bases. V gave up 3 bases and J gave up 10 bases; unmatched junction bases: 6. Germline V gene sequence: CDR1 SGDLS, CDR2 YYNGEE. This CDR3 has 14 amino acids. In DNA, the CDR3 is TGTGCCAGCAGCGCTAGCGGGAGTTCCGAGGAGCTGTTTTTT. It encodes CASSASGSSEELFF.

This chain links TRBV19 with TRBJ2-2; possibly TRBD1 for D (7 bases). Trimming removed 6 bases from V and 5 bases from J, with 13 bases in between. This CDR3 is 14 amino acids long. Germline V gene lookup returns CDR1 LNHDA and CDR2 SQIVND (reference sequence). CDR3 bases: TGTGCCAGTAGGTTTCCAGGGGGGACCGGGGAGCTGTTTTTT. Residues: CASRFPGGTGELFF.

This clonotype was counted ten times or more. The V call is TRBV2, the J call TRBJ1-2; 7 positions match TRBD1. Germline V gene lookup returns CDR1 SNHLY and CDR2 FYNNEI. The CDR3 covers 13 residues. V shed 10 bases, J shed 4 bases, and the junction held 9 bases outside the gene matches. The CDR3 DNA reads as TGTGCCAACTATAACCGGGACAGCTATGGCTACACCTTC. Translation gives CANYNRDSYGYTF.

This clonotype has more than one count but fewer than ten. The V gene is TRBV20-1, the J gene TRBJ2-1, with 9 bases matching TRBD2. Trimming at V came to 6 bases and at J to 4 bases, leaving 7 bases not matched to a gene. CDR1 DFQATT and CDR2 SNEGSKA come from the germline V gene (reference sequence). The length of the CDR3 is 14 residues. The CDR3 nucleotides read TGCAGTGCCTGGAGCGGGGGGCTGTACAATGAGCAGTTCTTC. Translating gives CSAWSGGLYNEQFF.